This T cell receptor (beta chain) emerged from a study of cytomegalovirus exposure and HLA in healthy donors. With V trimmed by 5 bases and J by 5 bases, 6 bases remained unmatched. The length of the CDR3 is 14 residues. The germline CDR1 and CDR2 sequences are SGHAT and FQNNGV. The primer mix had 60 Vbeta and 13 Jbeta primers. The assay was immunoSEQ multiplex PCR, and TCRdb's table has in-frame clones only and misses some. This sample yields over 150,000 clones, of which approximately 78% are seen a single time; 5.5% to 7% belongs to the top ten. The receptor was derived from a woman aged 50 to 60 in good health and CMV-seropositive. This chain joins TRBV11-2 and TRBJ2-5, with 9 bases matching TRBD1. The specimen was PBMCs. CDR3 amino acids: CASSSSGTGETQYF. The CDR3 DNA sequence: TGTGCCAGCAGCAGCTCCGGGACAGGGGAGACCCAGTACTTC. The entire variable domain, with the rest obtained from reference TRBV11-2 and TRBJ2-5, is as follows: EAGVAQSPRYKIIEKRQSVAFWCNPISGHATLYWYQQILGQGPKLLIQFQNNGVVDDSQLPKDRFSAERLKGVDSTLKIQPAKLEDSAVYLCASSSSGTGETQYFGPGTRLLVL.